This TCR beta chain was sequenced during a study of blood T cell repertoires in COVID-19 (dated by TCRdb to 2020 to 2022). At the level of the whole study: Collaborator samples came from the United States, Italy and Spain and covered acute and convalescent phases of COVID-19. The prospective study material was composed of cDNA or gDNA derived from T cells, B-cell-depleted T cells, or PBMCs. Deeply sampled blood TCRbeta repertoires from subjects exposed to, actively infected with, or recovered from COVID-19 were included in the dataset. The repertoires were made available in a free public database intended to serve as a resource for research on the immune response to SARS-CoV-2. Samples came from the ongoing ImmuneRACE study (first 160 participants) plus 1,254 subjects from 6 global collaborators. A de-identified subject ID, COVID-19 status, age in years and sex were almost always included in the sample metadata. Where available, HLA class I and class II types were obtained from metadata supplied by the sample provider rather than from assay-based typing.

Trimming leaves V shorter by 7 bases and J shorter by 4 bases, with the junction holding 9 bases beyond the gene matches. The CDR3 measures 15 amino acids from cysteine to phenylalanine. Only the CDR3 DNA is retained, 45 bases long and in frame from the first base. Looking up the germline V gene yields CDR1 SGHRS and CDR2 YFSETQ. About this clone itself: This receptor's antigen is unknown. Base qualities were left out, and no much larger clone turns up one base away.

Summary of the overall study and its limitations: The quantity of clinical and demographic metadata differed by source and by participant and was supplied without curation.

At one collaborating source in Seattle, patients were enrolled during active infection and were followed longitudinally through the course of disease. Whole blood was collected in K2EDTA tubes by collaborating institutions according to the institutions' own protocols. Collaborator samples were shipped for TCRbeta analysis as frozen whole blood, isolated PBMCs, or DNA extracted from either sample type. TCRbeta CDR3 regions were amplified from genomic DNA using the immunoSEQ Assay, a bias-controlled multiplex PCR. On the authors' methods: The number of nucleated cells in each sample was estimated from the amplification of reference gene primers within the assay. Sequence reads were collapsed and filtered to measure the absolute abundance of every unique TCRbeta CDR3 rearrangement. For each sample, productive Simpson clonality was calculated by taking the square root of Simpson's diversity index across productive rearrangements. Held by TCRdb, this immuneACCESS table contains in-frame sequences only and omits some clones. Under half of the omission traces to an unresolved V gene where checked; the cause of the rest is unknown. Clone size and V and J calls were adopted from that table, with D and trimming inferred from the DNA. In all, the sample holds fewer than 200,000 clones, and more than 75% of those were seen once. The top ten hold roughly 5% of the sample.

The sequencing sample was made of peripheral blood. The TCR sequence derives from a man aged 18-30 years with COVID-19, enrolled during active disease. Here the chain combines TRBV5-1 and TRBJ2-3; 10 central nucleotides agree with TRBD1. The encoded CDR3 is CASGGQGSIADTQYF. The sequenced DNA is TGCGCCAGCGGGGGACAGGGGAGTATTGCAGATACGCAGTATTTT.